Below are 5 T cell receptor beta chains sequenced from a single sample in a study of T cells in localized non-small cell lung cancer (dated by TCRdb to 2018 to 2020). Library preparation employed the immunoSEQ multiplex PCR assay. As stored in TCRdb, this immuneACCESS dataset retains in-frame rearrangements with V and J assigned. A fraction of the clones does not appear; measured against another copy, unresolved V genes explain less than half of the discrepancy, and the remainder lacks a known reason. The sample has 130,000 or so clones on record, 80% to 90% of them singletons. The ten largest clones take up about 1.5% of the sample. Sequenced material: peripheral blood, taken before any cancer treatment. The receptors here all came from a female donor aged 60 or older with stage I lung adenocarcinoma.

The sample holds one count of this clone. In nucleotides, the CDR3 is TGCGCCAGCAGTTTGACCCAAGAGACCCAGTACTTC. Translation: CASSLTQETQYF. This chain links TRBV10-2 with TRBJ2-5; D call uncertain. The CDR3 totals 12 residues. Per the germline V gene, CDR1 is WSHSY and CDR2 is SAAADI. Trimming shortened V by 5 bases and J by 1 base, and 5 bases separated the two germline ends.

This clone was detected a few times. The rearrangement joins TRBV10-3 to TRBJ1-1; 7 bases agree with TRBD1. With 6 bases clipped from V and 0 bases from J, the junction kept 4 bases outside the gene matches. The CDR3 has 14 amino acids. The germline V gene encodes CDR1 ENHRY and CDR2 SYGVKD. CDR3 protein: CAIREGTVNTEAFF. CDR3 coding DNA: TGTGCCATCAGAGAAGGGACAGTGAACACTGAAGCTTTCTTT.

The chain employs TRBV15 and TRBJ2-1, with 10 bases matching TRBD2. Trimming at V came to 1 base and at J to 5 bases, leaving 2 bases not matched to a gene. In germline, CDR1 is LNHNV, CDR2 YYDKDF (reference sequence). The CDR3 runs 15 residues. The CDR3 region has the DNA TGTGCCACCAGCAGAGCTGGGACTAGCGACAATGAGCAGTTCTTC. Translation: CATSRAGTSDNEQFF.

Written as DNA, the CDR3 is TGTGCCAGCAGCTTGGCAGCCGGGGAGCTGTTTTTT. Its protein is CASSLAAGELFF. The gene calls are TRBV5-6 and TRBJ2-2; D unclear. The CDR3 consists of 12 residues. Germline V gene lookup returns CDR1 SGHDT and CDR2 YYEEEE. V lost 0 bases and J 6 bases, leaving 3 bases between the germline ends.

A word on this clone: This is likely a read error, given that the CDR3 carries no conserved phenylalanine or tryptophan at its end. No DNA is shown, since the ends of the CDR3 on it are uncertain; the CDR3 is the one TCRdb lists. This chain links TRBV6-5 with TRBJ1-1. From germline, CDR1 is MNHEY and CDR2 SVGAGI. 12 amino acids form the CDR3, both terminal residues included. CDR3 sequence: CASSSILGEFTV.